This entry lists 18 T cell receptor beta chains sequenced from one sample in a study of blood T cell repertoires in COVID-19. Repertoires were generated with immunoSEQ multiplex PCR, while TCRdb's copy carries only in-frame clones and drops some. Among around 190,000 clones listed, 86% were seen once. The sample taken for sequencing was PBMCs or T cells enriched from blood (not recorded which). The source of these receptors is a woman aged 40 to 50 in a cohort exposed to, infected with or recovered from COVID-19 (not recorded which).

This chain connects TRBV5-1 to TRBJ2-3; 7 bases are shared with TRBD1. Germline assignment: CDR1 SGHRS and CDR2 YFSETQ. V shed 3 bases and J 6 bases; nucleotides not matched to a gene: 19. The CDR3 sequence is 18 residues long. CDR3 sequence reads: CASSSGFTGTVHGDTQYF. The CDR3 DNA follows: TGCGCCAGCAGCTCTGGGTTCACCGGGACAGTCCACGGCGATACGCAGTATTTT.

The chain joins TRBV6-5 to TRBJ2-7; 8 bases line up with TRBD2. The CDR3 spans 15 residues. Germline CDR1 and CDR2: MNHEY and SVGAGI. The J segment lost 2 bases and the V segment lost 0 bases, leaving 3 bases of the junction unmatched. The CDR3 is CASSYSGGGTYEQYF. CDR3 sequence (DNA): TGTGCCAGCAGTTACTCCGGCGGGGGGACCTACGAGCAGTACTTC.

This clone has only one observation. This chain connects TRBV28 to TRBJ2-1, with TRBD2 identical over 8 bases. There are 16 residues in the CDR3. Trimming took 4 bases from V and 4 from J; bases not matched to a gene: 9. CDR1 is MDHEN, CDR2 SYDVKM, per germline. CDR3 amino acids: CASSSHAGGGYNEQFF. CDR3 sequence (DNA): TGTGCCAGCAGTTCGCATGCGGGAGGCGGATACAATGAGCAGTTCTTC. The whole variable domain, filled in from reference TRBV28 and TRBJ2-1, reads DVKVTQSSRYLVKRTGEKVFLECVQDMDHENMFWYRQDPGLGLRLIYFSYDVKMKEKGDIPEGYSVSREKKERFSLILESASTNQTSMYLCASSSHAGGGYNEQFFGPGTRLTVL.

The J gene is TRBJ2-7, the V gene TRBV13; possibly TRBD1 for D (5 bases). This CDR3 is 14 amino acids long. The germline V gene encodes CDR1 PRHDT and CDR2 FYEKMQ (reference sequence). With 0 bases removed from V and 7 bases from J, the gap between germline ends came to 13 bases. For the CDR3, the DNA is TGTGCCAGCAGCTTAGGGGAAGACAGTCAAGAGCAGTACTTC. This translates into CASSLGEDSQEQYF.

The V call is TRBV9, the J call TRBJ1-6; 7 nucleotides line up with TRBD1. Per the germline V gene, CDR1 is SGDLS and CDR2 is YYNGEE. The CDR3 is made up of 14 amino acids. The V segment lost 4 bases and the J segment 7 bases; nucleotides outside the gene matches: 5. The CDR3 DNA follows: TGTGCCAGCAGCCGCAGGACAGGCAATTCACCCCTCCACTTT. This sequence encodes CASSRRTGNSPLHF.

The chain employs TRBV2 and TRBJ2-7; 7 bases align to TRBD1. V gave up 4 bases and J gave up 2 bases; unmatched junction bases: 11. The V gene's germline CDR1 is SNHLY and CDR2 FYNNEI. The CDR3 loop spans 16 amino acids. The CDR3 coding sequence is TGTGCCAGCAGTGGGGCTGTGAGGGGGCAGCCCTACGAGCAGTACTTC. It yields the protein CASSGAVRGQPYEQYF.

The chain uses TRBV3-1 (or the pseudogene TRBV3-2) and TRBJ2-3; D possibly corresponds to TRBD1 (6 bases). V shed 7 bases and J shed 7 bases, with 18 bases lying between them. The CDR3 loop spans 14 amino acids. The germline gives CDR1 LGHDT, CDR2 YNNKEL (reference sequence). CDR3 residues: CASTLTGNINTQYF. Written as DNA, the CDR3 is TGTGCCAGCACCCTAACAGGGAATATTAATACGCAGTATTTT.

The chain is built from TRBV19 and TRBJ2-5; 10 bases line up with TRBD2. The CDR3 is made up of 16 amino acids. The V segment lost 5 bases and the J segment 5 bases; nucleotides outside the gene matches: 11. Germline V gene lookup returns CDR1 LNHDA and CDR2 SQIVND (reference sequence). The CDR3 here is CASSPASGSHRETQYF. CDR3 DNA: TGTGCCAGTAGTCCAGCTAGCGGGAGCCACCGGGAGACCCAGTACTTC.

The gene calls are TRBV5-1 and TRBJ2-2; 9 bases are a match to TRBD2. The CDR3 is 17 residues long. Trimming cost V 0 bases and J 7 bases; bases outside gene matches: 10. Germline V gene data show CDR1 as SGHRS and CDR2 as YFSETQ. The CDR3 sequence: CASSLGGRGGHGGELFF. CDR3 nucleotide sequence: TGCGCCAGCAGCTTGGGCGGGCGGGGGGGCCACGGCGGGGAGCTGTTTTTT.

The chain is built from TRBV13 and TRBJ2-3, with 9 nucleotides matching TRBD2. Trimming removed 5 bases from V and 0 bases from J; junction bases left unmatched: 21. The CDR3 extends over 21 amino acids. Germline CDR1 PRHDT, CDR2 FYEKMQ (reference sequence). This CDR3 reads CASSGQEVAGDGVPSTDTQYF. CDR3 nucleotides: TGTGCCAGCAGCGGTCAGGAGGTAGCGGGAGATGGGGTTCCTAGCACAGATACGCAGTATTTT.

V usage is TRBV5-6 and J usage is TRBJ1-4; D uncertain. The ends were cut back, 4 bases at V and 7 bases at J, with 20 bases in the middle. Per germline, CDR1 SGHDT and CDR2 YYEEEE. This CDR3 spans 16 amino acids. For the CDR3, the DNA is TGTGCCAGCAGCCCCCGGGCCACCGGGGAGGTTGAAAAACTGTTTTTT. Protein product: CASSPRATGEVEKLFF.

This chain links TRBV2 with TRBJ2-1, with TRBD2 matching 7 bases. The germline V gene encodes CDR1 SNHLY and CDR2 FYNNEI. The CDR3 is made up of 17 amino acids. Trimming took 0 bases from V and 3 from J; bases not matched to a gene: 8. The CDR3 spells CASSEAFLAEDYNEQFF. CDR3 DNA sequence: TGTGCCAGCAGTGAAGCGTTTCTAGCGGAGGACTACAATGAGCAGTTCTTC.

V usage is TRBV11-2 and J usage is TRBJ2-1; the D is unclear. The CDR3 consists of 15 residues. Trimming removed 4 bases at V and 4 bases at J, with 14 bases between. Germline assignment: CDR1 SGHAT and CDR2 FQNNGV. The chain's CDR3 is CASSSPFPNYNEQFF. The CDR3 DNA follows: TGTGCCAGCAGCTCCCCTTTTCCTAATTACAATGAGCAGTTCTTC.

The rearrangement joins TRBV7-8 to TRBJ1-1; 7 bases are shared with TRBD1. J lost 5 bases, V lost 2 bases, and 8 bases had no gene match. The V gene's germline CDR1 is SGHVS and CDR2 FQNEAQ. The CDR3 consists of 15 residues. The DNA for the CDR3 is TGTGCCAGCAGCTTATCCGCGACAGGGAGGACTGAAGCTTTCTTT. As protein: CASSLSATGRTEAFF. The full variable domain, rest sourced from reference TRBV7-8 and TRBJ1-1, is GAGVSQSPRYKVAKRGQDVALRCDPISGHVSLFWYQQALGQGPEFLTYFQNEAQLDKSGLPSDRFFAERPEGSVSTLKIQRTQQEDSAVYLCASSLSATGRTEAFFGQGTRLTVV.

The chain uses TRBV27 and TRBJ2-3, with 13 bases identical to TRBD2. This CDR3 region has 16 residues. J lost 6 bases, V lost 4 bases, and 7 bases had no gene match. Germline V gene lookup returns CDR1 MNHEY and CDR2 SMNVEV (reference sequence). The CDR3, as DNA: TGTGCCAGCAGTTCTTTACTAGCGGGGGGGCCGGATACGCAGTATTTT. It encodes CASSSLLAGGPDTQYF.

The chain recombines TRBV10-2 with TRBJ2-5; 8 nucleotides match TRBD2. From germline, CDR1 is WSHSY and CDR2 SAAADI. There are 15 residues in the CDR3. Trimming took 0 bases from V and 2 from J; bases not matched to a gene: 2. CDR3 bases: TGCGCCAGCAGTGAGTCGGGGACTAGTCAAGAGACCCAGTACTTC. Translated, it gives CASSESGTSQETQYF.

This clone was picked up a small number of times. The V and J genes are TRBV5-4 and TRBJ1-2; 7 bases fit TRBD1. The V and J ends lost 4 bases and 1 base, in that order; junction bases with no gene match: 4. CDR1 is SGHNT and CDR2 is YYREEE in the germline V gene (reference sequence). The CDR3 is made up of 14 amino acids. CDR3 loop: CASSIGTVNYGYTF. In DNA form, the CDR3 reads TGTGCCAGCAGCATTGGGACAGTTAACTATGGCTACACCTTC.

CDR3 loop: CATSDPRNTGELFF. The DNA for the CDR3 is TGTGCCACCAGTGATCCGAGAAACACCGGGGAGCTGTTTTTT. V is TRBV24-1 and J is TRBJ2-2; D gene ambiguous. Germline loops: CDR1 KGHDR, CDR2 SFDVKD. CDR3 length equals 14 residues. Trimming removed 3 bases at V and 2 bases at J, with 6 bases between.